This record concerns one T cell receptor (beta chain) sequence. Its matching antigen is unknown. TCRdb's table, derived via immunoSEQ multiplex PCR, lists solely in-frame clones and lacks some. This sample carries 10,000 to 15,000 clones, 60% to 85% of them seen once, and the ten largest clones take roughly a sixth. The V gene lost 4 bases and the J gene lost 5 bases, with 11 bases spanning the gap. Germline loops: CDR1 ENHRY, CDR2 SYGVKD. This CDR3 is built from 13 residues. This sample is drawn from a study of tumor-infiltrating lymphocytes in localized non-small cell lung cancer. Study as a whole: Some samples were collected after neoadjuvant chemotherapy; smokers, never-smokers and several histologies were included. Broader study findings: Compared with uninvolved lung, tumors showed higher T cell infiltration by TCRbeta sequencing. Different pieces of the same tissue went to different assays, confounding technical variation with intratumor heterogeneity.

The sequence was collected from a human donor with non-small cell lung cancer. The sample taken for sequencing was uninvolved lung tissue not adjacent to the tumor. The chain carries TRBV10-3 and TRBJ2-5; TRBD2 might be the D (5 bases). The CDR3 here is CAISGTAEETQYF. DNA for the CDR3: TGTGCCATCAGTGGGACTGCGGAGGAGACCCAGTACTTC.